This T cell receptor (beta chain) was retrieved from a study of blood T cell repertoires in COVID-19. Study details: Samples taken during acute and convalescent COVID-19 were collected in the United States, Italy and Spain. Sample material is recorded as cDNA or gDNA derived from T cells, B-cell-depleted T cells, or PBMCs.

Per the germline V gene, CDR1 is SGHAT and CDR2 is FQNNGV. The CDR3 has 15 amino acids. V was trimmed by 7 bases and J by 6 bases, leaving 20 bases between them. Study processing details: Reference gene primer amplification yielded estimated nucleated cell counts. Sequenced by immunoSEQ multiplex PCR; TCRdb stores in-frame clones only, minus some. The DNA was the basis for D and trimming; V, J and clone size are from that table. The sample shows about 210,000 clones, 75% to 90% of them seen only once. The chain recombines TRBV11-2 with TRBJ2-3, with TRBD1 as a possible D gene (7 bases). The specimen sequenced was peripheral blood. The TCR comes from a woman between 40 and 55 years old with acute or convalescent COVID-19. The CDR3 spells CASNVQRAGGDTQYF. Here the CDR3 DNA reads TGTGCCAGCAACGTTCAGAGGGCAGGGGGGGATACGCAGTATTTT.